The rows below give T cell receptor beta chains drawn from one sample of a study of regulatory T cells in long-lasting Graves disease. TCRdb ran MiXCR on the multiplex PCR reads and lists one entry per CDR3 protein. The data show roughly 530,000 distinct CDR3 sequences, about 16% seen once. This sample also belongs to another study, concerning T cells in Graves' hyperthyroidism and ophthalmopathy.

Sequenced here: peripheral blood mononuclear cells (PBMCs), sampled at new diagnosis, from a patient treated with antithyroid drugs. The receptors shown here come from a woman aged 35 to 59 with Graves disease. Both conserved end residues are part of each CDR3. The D gene is left open where the match is weak. The size entry is marked missing in some rows and otherwise reads once, few, many or a size class.

clone_size | j_call | v_call | d_call | cdr3_aa | cdr3_nt
few | TRBJ2-2 | TRBV10-3 | TRBD2 | CATRLALNTGELFF | TGTGCCACACGACTAGCGCTAAACACCGGGGAGCTGTTTTTT
many | TRBJ2-7 | TRBV7-2 | . | CASSPRGLEQYF | TGTGCCAGCAGCCCCCGAGGTCTCGAGCAGTACTTC
many | TRBJ2-7 | TRBV12-5 | . | CASGPTGYEQYF | TGTGCTAGTGGGCCAACCGGGTACGAGCAGTACTTC
. | TRBJ2-7 | TRBV6-1 | . | CASTIRGGGLYEQYF | TGTGCCAGCACGATCAGGGGGGGGGGCCTCTACGAGCAGTACTTC
many | TRBJ2-4 | TRBV12-3/TRBV12-4 | . | CASRLMGDWDIQYF | TGTGCCAGCAGGCTTATGGGGGATTGGGACATTCAGTACTTC
many | TRBJ1-1 | TRBV7-8 | . | CASSSSVTEAFF | TGTGCCAGCAGCTCCTCCGTCACTGAAGCTTTCTTT
. | TRBJ1-1 | TRBV7-9 | . | CASSLAGGDVAFF | TGTGCCAGCAGCTTAGCGGGCGGGGATGTCGCTTTCTTT
few | TRBJ1-4 | TRBV7-9 | TRBD1 | CASSRETGQRREKLFF | TGTGCCAGCAGCAGGGAGACAGGGCAGAGACGGGAAAAACTGTTTTTT
many | TRBJ2-7 | TRBV12-3/TRBV12-4 | TRBD1 | CASRGTGFSYEQYF | TGTGCCAGCAGGGGGACAGGATTCTCCTACGAGCAGTACTTC
many | TRBJ2-7 | TRBV7-9 | . | CASSTEMVYEQYF | TGTGCCAGCAGTACGGAGATGGTCTACGAGCAGTACTTC
few | TRBJ1-6 | TRBV4-1 | . | CASSQDQGGAYNSPLHF | TGCGCCAGCAGCCAAGATCAGGGAGGGGCCTATAATTCACCCCTCCACTTT
many | TRBJ2-3 | TRBV12-3/TRBV12-4 | TRBD2 | CASTPAGGLAGETDTQYF | TGTGCCAGCACCCCCGCGGGCGGACTAGCGGGGGAGACAGATACGCAGTATTTT
. | TRBJ1-1 | TRBV6-1 | . | CASTDARVFTEAFF | TGTGCCAGCACCGACGCTAGGGTTTTCACTGAAGCTTTCTTT
many | TRBJ2-5 | TRBV12-3/TRBV12-4 | TRBD2 | CASSWRASGGPGETQYF | TGTGCCAGCAGTTGGCGAGCTAGCGGGGGGCCGGGAGAGACCCAGTACTTC
few | TRBJ1-5 | TRBV12-3/TRBV12-4 | . | CASSFRGVRNQPQHF | TGTGCCAGCAGTTTTCGGGGAGTAAGGAATCAGCCCCAGCATTTT
many | TRBJ1-5 | TRBV18 | . | CASSIQVNQPQHF | TGTGCCAGCTCAATTCAGGTCAATCAGCCCCAGCATTTT
few | TRBJ2-1 | TRBV27 | TRBD2 | CASSPSGSNEQFF | TGTGCCAGCAGTCCTAGCGGGTCGAATGAGCAGTTCTTC
. | TRBJ2-3 | TRBV6-1 | . | CASSRAPGDTQYF | TGTGCCAGCAGCCGGGCCCCCGGAGATACGCAGTATTTT
few | TRBJ2-5 | TRBV9 | . | CASSVGAAPSQETQYF | TGTGCCAGCAGCGTAGGCGCAGCCCCATCCCAAGAGACCCAGTACTTC
. | TRBJ2-5 | TRBV20-1 | TRBD1 | CSASLRGETQYF | TGCAGTGCTAGTCTCAGGGGGGAGACCCAGTACTTC
. | TRBJ1-1 | TRBV12-3/TRBV12-4 | . | CASSKTASGAFF | TGTGCCAGCAGCAAAACAGCGTCAGGAGCTTTCTTT
. | TRBJ2-2 | TRBV27 | TRBD1 | CASSNRDRLVDTGELFF | TGTGCCAGCAGCAACCGGGACAGGTTGGTGGACACCGGGGAGCTGTTTTTT
few | TRBJ1-1 | TRBV19 | TRBD1 | CASSYSGQGYTEAFF | TGTGCCAGTAGCTATTCGGGACAGGGATACACTGAAGCTTTCTTT
many | TRBJ2-7 | TRBV18 | . | CASSPQEIYEQYF | TGTGCCAGCTCACCACAGGAAATCTACGAGCAGTACTTC
few | TRBJ2-2 | TRBV28 | TRBD1 | CASSSPLLPGQGTAGELFF | TGTGCCAGCAGTTCTCCACTACTCCCGGGACAGGGTACGGCCGGGGAGCTGTTTTTT
few | TRBJ1-1 | TRBV14 | . | CASSQVGSLNTEAFF | TGTGCCAGCAGCCAAGTCGGGTCACTGAACACTGAAGCTTTCTTT
few | TRBJ1-5 | TRBV27 | . | CASSFQVGQPQHF | TGTGCCAGCAGTTTCCAGGTAGGGCAGCCCCAGCATTTT
. | TRBJ1-4 | TRBV6-5 | TRBD1 | CASSYSTGRGEKLFF | TGTGCCAGCAGTTACTCGACAGGGAGGGGCGAAAAACTGTTTTTT
. | TRBJ2-1 | TRBV20-1 | TRBD2 | CSARTSGGAYEQFF | TGCAGTGCTCGGACTAGCGGGGGGGCCTATGAGCAGTTCTTC
. | TRBJ1-3 | TRBV7-9 | TRBD1 | CASSRTGGIGNTIYF | TGTGCCAGCAGCCGGACAGGAGGAATCGGAAACACCATATATTTT
. | TRBJ2-1 | TRBV13 | . | CASSYLGLPAYNEQFF | TGTGCCAGCAGTTACCTGGGGCTCCCCGCCTACAATGAGCAGTTCTTC
. | TRBJ2-1 | TRBV4-1 | TRBD1 | CASSQDQGQGYEQFF | TGCGCCAGCAGCCAAGATCAGGGACAGGGCTATGAGCAGTTCTTC
. | TRBJ1-1 | TRBV4-1 | TRBD1 | CASSRDPGQGYTEAFF | TGCGCCAGCAGCCGAGACCCGGGACAGGGGTACACTGAAGCTTTCTTT
few | TRBJ1-2 | TRBV2 | . | CASSERRVEGYTF | TGTGCCAGCAGTGAGCGAAGGGTGGAGGGCTACACCTTC
many | TRBJ1-5 | TRBV6-1 | . | CASSEVDSNQPQHF | TGTGCCAGCAGTGAAGTGGATAGCAATCAGCCCCAGCATTTT
many | TRBJ1-1 | TRBV16 | . | CASSRTNTEAFF | TGTGCCAGCAGCAGAACGAACACTGAAGCTTTCTTT
many | TRBJ2-7 | TRBV12-3/TRBV12-4 | . | CASSSRDTSYEQYF | TGTGCCAGCAGTTCCCGGGACACATCCTACGAGCAGTACTTC
. | TRBJ2-2 | TRBV19 | . | CARTGSGELFF | TGTGCCAGAACAGGGTCCGGGGAGCTGTTTTTT
many | TRBJ2-3 | TRBV10-3 | TRBD2 | CAISGTREGADTQYF | TGTGCCATCAGTGGAACACGGGAGGGGGCAGATACGCAGTATTTT
few | TRBJ1-2 | TRBV4-2 | . | CASSPYLVSGSYGYTF | TGTGCCAGCAGCCCTTACCTGGTCTCGGGGTCCTATGGCTACACCTTC
many | TRBJ1-2 | TRBV12-3/TRBV12-4 | . | CASSFGTGDNYGYTF | TGTGCCAGCAGTTTCGGAACAGGTGATAACTATGGCTACACCTTC
. | TRBJ2-7 | TRBV20-1 | . | CSASNGASSSYEQYF | TGCAGTGCTAGTAACGGGGCGTCCAGCTCCTACGAGCAGTACTTC